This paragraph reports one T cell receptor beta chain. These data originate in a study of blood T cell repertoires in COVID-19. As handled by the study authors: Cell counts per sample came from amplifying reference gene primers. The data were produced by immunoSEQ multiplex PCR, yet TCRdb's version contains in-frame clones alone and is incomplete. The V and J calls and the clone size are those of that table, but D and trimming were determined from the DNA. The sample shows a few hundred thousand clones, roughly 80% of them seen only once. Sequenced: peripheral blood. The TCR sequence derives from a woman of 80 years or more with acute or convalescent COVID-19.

CDR3 DNA sequence: TGTGCCAGCAGTTTCCCCAGGGGCGAGTCTAATTCACCCCTCCACTTT. Protein sequence: CASSFPRGESNSPLHF. The chain joins TRBV28 to TRBJ1-6; D possibly corresponds to TRBD1 (6 bases). Germline lookup yields CDR1 MDHEN and CDR2 SYDVKM. V dropped 3 bases and J dropped 6 bases, with 15 bases sitting between them. This CDR3 spans 16 amino acids. The whole variable domain, filled in from reference TRBV28 and TRBJ1-6, reads DVKVTQSSRYLVKRTGEKVFLECVQDMDHENMFWYRQDPGLGLRLIYFSYDVKMKEKGDIPEGYSVSREKKERFSLILESASTNQTSMYLCASSFPRGESNSPLHFGNGTRLTVT.